This T cell receptor (beta chain) came from a study of blood T cells in healthy people across ages. Findings of the study overall: PBMCs went unsorted, and a conclusive naive versus antigen-experienced comparison was therefore prevented.

Using a J-beta primer mix together with a sample-barcoded 5' primer, a second PCR was run for roughly 7 to 12 cycles. TCRdb reprocessed the 5' RACE reads via MiXCR and lists one record per CDR3 protein. The sample has 1.2 million to 1.5 million distinct CDR3 sequences, approximately 59% seen once. Comments on this clonotype: The antigen remains undetermined.

CDR1 and CDR2 (germline): MNHEY, SMNVEV (reference sequence). V gave up 4 bases and J gave up 6 bases, with 13 bases separating them. The CDR3 has 14 amino acids. The clonotype was recovered from a man aged 18-30 years in good health. Sequencing used blood. This chain links TRBV27 with TRBJ1-5; D is possibly TRBD1 (5 bases). The CDR3, as DNA: TGTGCCAGCAGTTGGCAGGGTCGGGGTCAGCCCCAGCATTTT. This sequence encodes CASSWQGRGQPQHF.